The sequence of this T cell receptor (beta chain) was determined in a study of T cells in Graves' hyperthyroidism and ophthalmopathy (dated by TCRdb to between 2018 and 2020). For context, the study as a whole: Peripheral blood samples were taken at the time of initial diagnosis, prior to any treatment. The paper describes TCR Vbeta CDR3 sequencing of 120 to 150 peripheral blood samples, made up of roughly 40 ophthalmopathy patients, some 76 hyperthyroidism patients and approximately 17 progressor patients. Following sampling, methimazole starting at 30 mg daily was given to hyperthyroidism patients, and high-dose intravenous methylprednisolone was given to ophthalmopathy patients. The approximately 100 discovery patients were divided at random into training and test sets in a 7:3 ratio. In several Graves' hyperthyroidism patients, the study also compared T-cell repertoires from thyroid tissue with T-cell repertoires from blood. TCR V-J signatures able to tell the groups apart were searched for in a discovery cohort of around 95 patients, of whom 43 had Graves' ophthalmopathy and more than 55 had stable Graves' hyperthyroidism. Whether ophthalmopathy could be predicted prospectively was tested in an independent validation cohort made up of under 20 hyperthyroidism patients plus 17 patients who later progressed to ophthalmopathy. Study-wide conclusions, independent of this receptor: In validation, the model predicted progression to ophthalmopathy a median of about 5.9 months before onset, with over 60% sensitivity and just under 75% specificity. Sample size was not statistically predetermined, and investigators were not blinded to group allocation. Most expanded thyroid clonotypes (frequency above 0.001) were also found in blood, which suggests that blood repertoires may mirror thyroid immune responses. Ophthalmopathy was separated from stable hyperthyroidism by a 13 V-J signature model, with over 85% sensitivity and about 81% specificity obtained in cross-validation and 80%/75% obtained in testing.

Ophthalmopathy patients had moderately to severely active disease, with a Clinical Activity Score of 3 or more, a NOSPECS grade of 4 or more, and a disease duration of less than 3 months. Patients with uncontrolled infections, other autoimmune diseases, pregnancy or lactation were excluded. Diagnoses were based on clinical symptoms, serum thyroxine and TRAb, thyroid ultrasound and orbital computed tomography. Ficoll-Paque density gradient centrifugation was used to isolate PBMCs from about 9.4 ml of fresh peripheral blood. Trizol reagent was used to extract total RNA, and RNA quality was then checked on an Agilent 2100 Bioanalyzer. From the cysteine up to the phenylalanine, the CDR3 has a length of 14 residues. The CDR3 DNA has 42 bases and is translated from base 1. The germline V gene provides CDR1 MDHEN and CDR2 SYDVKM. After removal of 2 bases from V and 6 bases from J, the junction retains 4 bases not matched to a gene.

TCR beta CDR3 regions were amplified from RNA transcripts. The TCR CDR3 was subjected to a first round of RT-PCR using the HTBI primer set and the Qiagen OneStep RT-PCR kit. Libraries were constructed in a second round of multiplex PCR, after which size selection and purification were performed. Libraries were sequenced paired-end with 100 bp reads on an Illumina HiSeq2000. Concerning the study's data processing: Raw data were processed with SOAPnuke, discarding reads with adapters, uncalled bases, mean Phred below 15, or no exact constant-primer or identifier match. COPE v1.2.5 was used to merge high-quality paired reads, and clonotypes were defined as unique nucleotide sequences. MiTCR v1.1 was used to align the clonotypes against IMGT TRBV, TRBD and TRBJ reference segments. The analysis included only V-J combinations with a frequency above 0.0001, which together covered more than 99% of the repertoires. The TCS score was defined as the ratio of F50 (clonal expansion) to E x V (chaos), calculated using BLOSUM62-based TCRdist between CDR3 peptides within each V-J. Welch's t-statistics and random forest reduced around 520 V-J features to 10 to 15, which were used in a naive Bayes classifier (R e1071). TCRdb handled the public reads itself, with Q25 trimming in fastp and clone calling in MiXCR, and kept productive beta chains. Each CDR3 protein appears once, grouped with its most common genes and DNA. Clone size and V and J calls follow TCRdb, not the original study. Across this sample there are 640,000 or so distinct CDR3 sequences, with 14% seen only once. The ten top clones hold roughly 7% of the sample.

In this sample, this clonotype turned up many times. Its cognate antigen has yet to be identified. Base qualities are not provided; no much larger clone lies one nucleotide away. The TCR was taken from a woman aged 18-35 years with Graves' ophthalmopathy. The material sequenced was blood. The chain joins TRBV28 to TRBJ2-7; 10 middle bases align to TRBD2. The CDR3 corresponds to CASSLKREGREQYF. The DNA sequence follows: TGTGCCAGCAGTTTAAAGCGGGAGGGCCGCGAGCAGTACTTC.